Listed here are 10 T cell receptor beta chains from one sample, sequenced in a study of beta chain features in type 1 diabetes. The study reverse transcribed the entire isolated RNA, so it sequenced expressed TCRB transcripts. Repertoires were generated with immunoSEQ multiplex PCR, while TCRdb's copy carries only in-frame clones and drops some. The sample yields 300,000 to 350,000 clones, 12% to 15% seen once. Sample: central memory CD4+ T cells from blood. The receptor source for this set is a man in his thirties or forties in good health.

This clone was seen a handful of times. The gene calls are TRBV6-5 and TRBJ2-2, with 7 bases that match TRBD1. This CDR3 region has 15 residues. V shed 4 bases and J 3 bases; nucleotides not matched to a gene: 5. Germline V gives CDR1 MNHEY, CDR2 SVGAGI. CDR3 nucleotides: TGTGCCAGCAGTTCACAGGGGTTTCACACCGGGGAGCTGTTTTTT. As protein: CASSSQGFHTGELFF.

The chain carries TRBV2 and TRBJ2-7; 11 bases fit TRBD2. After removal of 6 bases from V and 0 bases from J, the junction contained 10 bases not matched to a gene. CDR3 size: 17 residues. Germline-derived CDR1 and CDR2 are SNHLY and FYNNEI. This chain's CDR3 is CASRARTSGLSSYEQYF. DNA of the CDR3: TGTGCCAGCAGGGCCAGGACTAGCGGGCTGAGCTCCTACGAGCAGTACTTC.

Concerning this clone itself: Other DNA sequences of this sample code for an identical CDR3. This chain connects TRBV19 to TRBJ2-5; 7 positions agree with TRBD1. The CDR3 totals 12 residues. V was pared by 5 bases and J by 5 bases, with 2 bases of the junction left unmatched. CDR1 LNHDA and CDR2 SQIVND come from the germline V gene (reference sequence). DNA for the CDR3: TGTGCCAGTAGTGAGACAGGGGAGACCCAGTACTTC. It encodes CASSETGETQYF. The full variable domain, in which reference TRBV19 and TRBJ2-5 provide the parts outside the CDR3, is DGGITQSPKYLFRKEGQNVTLSCEQNLNHDAMYWYRQDPGQGLRLIYYSQIVNDFQKGDIAEGYSVSREKKESFPLTVTSAQKNPTAFYLCASSETGETQYFGPGTRLLVL.

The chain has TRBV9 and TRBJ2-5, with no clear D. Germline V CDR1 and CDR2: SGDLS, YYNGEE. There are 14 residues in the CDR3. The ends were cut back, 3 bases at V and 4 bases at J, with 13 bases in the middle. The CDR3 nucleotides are TGTGCCAGCAGCGCCGGGCAGTCCTCAGAGACCCAGTACTTC. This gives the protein CASSAGQSSETQYF.

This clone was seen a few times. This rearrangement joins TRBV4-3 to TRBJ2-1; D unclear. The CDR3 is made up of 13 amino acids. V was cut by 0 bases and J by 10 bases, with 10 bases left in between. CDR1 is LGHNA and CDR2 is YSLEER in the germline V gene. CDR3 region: CASSQDLRQEQFF. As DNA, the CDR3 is TGCGCCAGCAGCCAAGACCTTCGTCAGGAGCAGTTCTTC.

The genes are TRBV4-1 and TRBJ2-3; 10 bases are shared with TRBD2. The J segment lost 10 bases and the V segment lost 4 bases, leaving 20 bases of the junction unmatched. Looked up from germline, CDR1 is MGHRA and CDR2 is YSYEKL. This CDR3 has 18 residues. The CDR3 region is CASSPDNTGLAARLPQYF. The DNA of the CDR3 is TGCGCCAGCAGCCCGGACAACACCGGACTAGCGGCCCGCCTTCCGCAGTATTTT.

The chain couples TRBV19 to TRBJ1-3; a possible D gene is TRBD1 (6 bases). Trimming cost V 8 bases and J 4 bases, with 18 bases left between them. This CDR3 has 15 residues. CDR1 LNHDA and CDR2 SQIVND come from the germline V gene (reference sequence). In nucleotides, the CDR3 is TGTGCCAGTCGCATCCGCGGGGGGGCCGGAAACACCATATATTTT. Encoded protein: CASRIRGGAGNTIYF.

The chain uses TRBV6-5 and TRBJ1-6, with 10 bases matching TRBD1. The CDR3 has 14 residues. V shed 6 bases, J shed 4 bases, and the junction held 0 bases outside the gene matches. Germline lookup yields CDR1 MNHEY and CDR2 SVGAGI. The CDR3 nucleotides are TGTGCCAGCAGGGGACAGGGGTATAATTCACCCCTCCACTTT. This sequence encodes CASRGQGYNSPLHF.

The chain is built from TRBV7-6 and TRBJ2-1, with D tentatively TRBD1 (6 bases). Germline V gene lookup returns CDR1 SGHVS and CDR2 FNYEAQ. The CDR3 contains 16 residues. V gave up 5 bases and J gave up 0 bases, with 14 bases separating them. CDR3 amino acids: CASSPLTGLSYNEQFF. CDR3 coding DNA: TGTGCCAGCAGCCCTCTGACAGGACTCTCCTACAATGAGCAGTTCTTC. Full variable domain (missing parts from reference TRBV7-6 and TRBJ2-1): GAGVSQSPRYKVTKRGQDVALRCDPISGHVSLYWYRQALGQGPEFLTYFNYEAQQDKSGLPNDRFSAERPEGSISTLTIQRTEQRDSAMYRCASSPLTGLSYNEQFFGPGTRLTVL.

This CDR3 is CASSQDWTGKTDTQYF. CDR3 bases: TGCGCCAGCAGCCAGGACTGGACAGGGAAGACAGATACGCAGTATTTT. The genes are TRBV4-3 and TRBJ2-3; TRBD1 matches 8 bases. This CDR3 region has 16 residues. Germline V gene lookup returns CDR1 LGHNA and CDR2 YSLEER. V lost 3 bases to trimming and J lost 3 bases; unmatched junction nucleotides: 8.